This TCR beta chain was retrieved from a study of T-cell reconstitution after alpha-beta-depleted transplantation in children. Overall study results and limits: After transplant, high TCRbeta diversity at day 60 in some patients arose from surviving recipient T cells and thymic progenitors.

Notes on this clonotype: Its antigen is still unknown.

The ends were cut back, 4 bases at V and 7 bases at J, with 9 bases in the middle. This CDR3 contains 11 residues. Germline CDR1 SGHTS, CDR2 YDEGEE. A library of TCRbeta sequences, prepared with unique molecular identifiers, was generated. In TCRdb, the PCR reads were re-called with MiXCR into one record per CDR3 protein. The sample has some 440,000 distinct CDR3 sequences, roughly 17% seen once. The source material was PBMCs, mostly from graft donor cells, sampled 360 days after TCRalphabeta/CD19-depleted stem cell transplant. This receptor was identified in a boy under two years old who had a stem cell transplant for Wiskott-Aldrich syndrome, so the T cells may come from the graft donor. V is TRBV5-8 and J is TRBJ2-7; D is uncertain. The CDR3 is CASSPQWEQYF. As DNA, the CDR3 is TGTGCCAGCAGCCCTCAATGGGAGCAGTACTTC.